This passage covers 12 T cell receptor beta chains from one sample sequenced in a study of blood T cell repertoires in COVID-19. Produced via immunoSEQ multiplex PCR; TCRdb's table is partial and in-frame only. The table includes roughly 280,000 clones, around nine tenths detected once. The specimen sequenced was peripheral blood. Every receptor here comes from a woman aged 30 to 39 with COVID-19, enrolled during active disease.

V is TRBV7-2 and J is TRBJ1-2; possible D gene TRBD1, 6 bases. The CDR3 is made up of 12 amino acids. V was shortened by 2 bases and J by 8 bases, with 9 bases between the two germline ends. Germline V lookup: CDR1 SGHTA, CDR2 FQGNSA. This CDR3 reads CASSLSGGGYTF. The CDR3 nucleotides read TGTGCCAGCAGCTTAAGCGGGGGCGGCTACACCTTC.

The V call is TRBV14, the J call TRBJ2-1; TRBD2 is a possible D gene (6 bases). Germline CDR1 and CDR2: SGHDN and FVKESK. The germline V and J ends were trimmed by 0 bases and 2 bases, with 11 bases remaining between them. CDR3 length equals 16 residues. This CDR3 reads CASSQDIGSPYNEQFF. CDR3 bases: TGTGCCAGCAGCCAAGATATCGGGAGTCCCTACAATGAGCAGTTCTTC.

Only one count was recorded for this clone. The chain has TRBV4-1 and TRBJ2-1; 9 positions match TRBD2. This CDR3 has 16 amino acids. The germline gives CDR1 MGHRA, CDR2 YSYEKL. Germline trimming cut 2 bases from V and 1 base from J; bases unmatched to any gene: 3. CDR3 sequence: CASSQLAGESYNEQFF. The CDR3 DNA sequence: TGCGCCAGCAGCCAATTAGCGGGAGAATCCTACAATGAGCAGTTCTTC.

The sample holds one count of this clone. V gene TRBV16 combines with J gene TRBJ2-7; perhaps TRBD1 as D (5 bases). The CDR3 extends over 15 amino acids. V dropped 0 bases and J dropped 5 bases, with 14 bases sitting between them. The germline CDR1 and CDR2 sequences are KGHSY and FQNENV. The CDR3 region has the DNA TGTGCCAGCAGCCAATCAATAGGCAGGGCAAACGAGCAGTACTTC. This encodes CASSQSIGRANEQYF.

The V call is TRBV10-3, the J call TRBJ2-5; no clear D. The length of the CDR3 is 13 residues. The germline V gene encodes CDR1 ENHRY and CDR2 SYGVKD. V shed 2 bases and J shed 4 bases, with 8 bases lying between them. The DNA of the CDR3 is TGTGCCATCAGTGAGAGTTTTAGAGAGACCCAGTACTTC. Amino acid sequence: CAISESFRETQYF.

In DNA, the CDR3 is TGTGCCAGCAAAAGACAGGGACAAAGCAATCAGCCCCAGCATTTT. Translating it yields CASKRQGQSNQPQHF. The V and J genes are TRBV2 and TRBJ1-5; 7 bases fit TRBD1. Per the germline V gene, CDR1 is SNHLY and CDR2 is FYNNEI. The CDR3 contains 15 residues. Losses at the gene ends were 7 bases for V and 1 base for J; bases not matched to a gene: 7.

This clone was recorded only once. The rearrangement joins TRBV5-1 to TRBJ1-6; the match to TRBD1 covers 7 bases. The CDR3 contains 16 residues. The V gene end was trimmed by 0 bases and the J gene end by 7 bases; junction bases not matched to a gene: 7. Germline V lookup: CDR1 SGHRS, CDR2 YFSETQ. CDR3 protein: CASSLEGADPNSPLHF. In DNA, the CDR3 is TGCGCCAGCAGCTTGGAGGGGGCGGACCCCAATTCACCCCTCCACTTT.

Only one count was recorded for this clone. The chain carries TRBV9 and TRBJ1-1; D gene unclear. V was cut by 0 bases and J by 5 bases, with 11 bases left in between. Germline V gene lookup returns CDR1 SGDLS and CDR2 YYNGEE. The CDR3 loop spans 14 amino acids. CDR3 DNA sequence: TGTGCCAGCAGCGTAGAAAACGACATGACTGAAGCTTTCTTT. Its translation: CASSVENDMTEAFF.

This chain joins TRBV5-4 and TRBJ1-1, with no clear D. Germline CDR1 and CDR2: SGHNT and YYREEE (reference sequence). CDR3 length equals 14 residues. Trimming shortened V by 2 bases and J by 1 base, and 9 bases separated the two germline ends. The CDR3 DNA reads TGTGCCAGCAGCTTTGACACCCAGAACACTGAAGCTTTCTTT. It codes for CASSFDTQNTEAFF.

This chain connects TRBV5-6 to TRBJ1-6, with 10 bases identical to TRBD1. J gave up 7 bases and V 3 bases, and 4 bases lay outside the gene matches. The germline V gene encodes CDR1 SGHDT and CDR2 YYEEEE. The CDR3 sequence is 15 residues long. The CDR3 here is CASSYWDRGNSPLHF. The CDR3, as DNA: TGTGCCAGCAGCTATTGGGACAGGGGCAATTCACCCCTCCACTTT.

The gene calls are TRBV28 and TRBJ2-7, with D possibly being TRBD1 (8 bases). The CDR3 has 14 amino acids. Trimming took 2 bases from V and 5 from J, leaving 13 bases between them. Germline V lookup: CDR1 MDHEN, CDR2 SYDVKM. Here the CDR3 reads CASSLRQGRDEQYF. CDR3 bases: TGTGCCAGCAGTTTACGACAGGGGAGGGACGAGCAGTACTTC.

CDR3 DNA: TGTGCCAGTAGTTTTCGCACTAGCGGGGATTACGAGCAGTACTTC. Its protein product is CASSFRTSGDYEQYF. The chain combines TRBV19 with TRBJ2-7, with TRBD2 matching 10 bases. This CDR3 has 15 amino acids. Germline lookup yields CDR1 LNHDA and CDR2 SQIVND (reference sequence). V lost 5 bases to trimming and J lost 4 bases; unmatched junction nucleotides: 8. The variable domain in full, with the rest retrieved from reference TRBV19 and TRBJ2-7, is DGGITQSPKYLFRKEGQNVTLSCEQNLNHDAMYWYRQDPGQGLRLIYYSQIVNDFQKGDIAEGYSVSREKKESFPLTVTSAQKNPTAFYLCASSFRTSGDYEQYFGPGTRLTVT.